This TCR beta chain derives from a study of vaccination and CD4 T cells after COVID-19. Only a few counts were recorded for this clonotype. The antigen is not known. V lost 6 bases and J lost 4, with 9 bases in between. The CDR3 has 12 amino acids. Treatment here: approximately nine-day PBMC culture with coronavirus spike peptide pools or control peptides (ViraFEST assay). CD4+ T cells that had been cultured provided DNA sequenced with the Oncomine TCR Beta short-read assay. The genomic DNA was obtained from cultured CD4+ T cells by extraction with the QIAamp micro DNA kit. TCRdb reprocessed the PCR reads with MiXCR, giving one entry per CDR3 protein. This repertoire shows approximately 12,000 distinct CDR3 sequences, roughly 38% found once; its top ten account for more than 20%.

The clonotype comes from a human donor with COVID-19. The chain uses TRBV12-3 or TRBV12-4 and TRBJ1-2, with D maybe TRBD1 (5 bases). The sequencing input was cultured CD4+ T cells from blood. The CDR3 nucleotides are TGTGCCAGCAGGGTGACAGTCTATGGCTACACCTTC. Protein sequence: CASRVTVYGYTF.